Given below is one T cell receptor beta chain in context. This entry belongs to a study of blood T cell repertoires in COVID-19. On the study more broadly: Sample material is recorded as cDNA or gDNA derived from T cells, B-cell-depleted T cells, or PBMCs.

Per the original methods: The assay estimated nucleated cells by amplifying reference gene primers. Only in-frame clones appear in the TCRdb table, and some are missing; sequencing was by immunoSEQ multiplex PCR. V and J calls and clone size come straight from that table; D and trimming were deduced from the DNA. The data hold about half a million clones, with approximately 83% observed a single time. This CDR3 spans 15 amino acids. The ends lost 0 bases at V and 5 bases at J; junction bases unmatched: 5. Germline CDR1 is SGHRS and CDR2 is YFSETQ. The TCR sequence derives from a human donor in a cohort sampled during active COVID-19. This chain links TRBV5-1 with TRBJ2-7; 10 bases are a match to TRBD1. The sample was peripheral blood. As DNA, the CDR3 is TGCGCCAGCAGCTTGGGACAGGGGGCGGCCCACGAGCAGTACTTC. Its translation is CASSLGQGAAHEQYF.